The rows below give T cell receptor beta chains drawn from one sample of a study of neurological immune-mediated disorders. TCRdb re-derived calls from the 5' RACE reads in MiXCR, one entry per CDR3 protein. The sample shows 72,000 or so distinct CDR3 sequences, approximately 17% of them seen only once. Sequencing input: PBMCs. The receptor source for this set is a woman between 35 and 50 years old in good health. The CDR3 runs from the conserved cysteine through the conserved F or W. D genes are given only for firm matches. Clone size appears in some rows only: once, few, many, or a class for an expanded clone.

j_gene | abundance | v_gene | d_gene | CDR3nt | CDR3aa
TRBJ2-3 | many | TRBV29-1 | NA | TGCAGCGTTGGGACAGTCTTACGGGATACGCAGTATTTT | CSVGTVLRDTQYF
TRBJ1-6 | NA | TRBV30 | TRBD1 | TGTGCCTGGAGTAAGGGACAGGATAATTCACCCCTCCACTTT | CAWSKGQDNSPLHF
TRBJ2-2 | few | TRBV5-6 | NA | TGTGCCAGCAGCCGACCCCGAGGCGGGGAGCTGTTTTTT | CASSRPRGGELFF
TRBJ1-2 | few | TRBV10-2 | TRBD1 | TGCGCCAGCAGCCTCGACAGGGATCATGGCTACACCTTC | CASSLDRDHGYTF
TRBJ1-1 | many | TRBV20-1 | NA | TGCAGTGCTAGACAACAGGTGGGGACTGAAGCTTTCTTT | CSARQQVGTEAFF
TRBJ2-5 | many | TRBV27 | TRBD1 | TGTGCCAGCAGTACTGACAGGGGGATGGGGACCCAGTACTTC | CASSTDRGMGTQYF
TRBJ2-5 | many | TRBV5-1 | NA | TGCGCCAGCAGCTTCAACGGACGACAAGAGACCCAGTACTTC | CASSFNGRQETQYF
TRBJ1-3 | many | TRBV2 | TRBD1 | TGTGCCAGCAGCCCCGGAGGGACAGGGGGAAACACCATATATTTT | CASSPGGTGGNTIYF
TRBJ2-3 | NA | TRBV5-1 | TRBD1 | TGCGCCAGTAGGGACAGGTGGTCAGAAGATACGCAGTATTTT | CASRDRWSEDTQYF
TRBJ1-6 | many | TRBV5-1 | TRBD1 | TGCGCCAGCAGCCAGGGGACAGCTAGTAATTCACCCCTCCACTTT | CASSQGTASNSPLHF
TRBJ2-2 | many | TRBV20-1 | TRBD2 | TGCAGTGCTAGAGATTCTTCGGGCCTAGCGGTGAATTCGGGCGGGGAGCTGTTTTTT | CSARDSSGLAVNSGGELFF
TRBJ1-3 | few | TRBV18 | NA | TGTGCCAGCTCACCACCACCCCCGACTCCGACGGTAAACACCATATATTTT | CASSPPPPTPTVNTIYF
TRBJ2-1 | many | TRBV27 | NA | TGTGCCGTAGGAATGGGGAAGGAGGGGCAGTTCTTC | CAVGMGKEGQFF
TRBJ2-3 | NA | TRBV20-1 | TRBD2 | TGCAGTGCCTGGGCTAGCGGTAGCACATATACACAGTATTTT | CSAWASGSTYTQYF
TRBJ1-1 | few | TRBV5-6 | NA | TGTGCCAGCAGCTCGGGGACGGACTTGAACACTGAAGCTTTCTTT | CASSSGTDLNTEAFF
TRBJ1-5 | many | TRBV4-3 | NA | TGCGCCAGCAGCCCGCGTGGGGGCAATCAGCCCCAGCATTTT | CASSPRGGNQPQHF
TRBJ1-2 | many | TRBV20-1 | NA | TGCAGTGTCTTTGGGGGGGAGGGCTATGGCTACACCTTC | CSVFGGEGYGYTF
TRBJ2-6 | many | TRBV29-1 | NA | TGCAGCGTTGAAGATTTACCCTCGGACGACCAGGGAGGGGCCAACGTCCTGACTTTC | CSVEDLPSDDQGGANVLTF
TRBJ1-1 | NA | TRBV5-1 | NA | TGCGCCAGCAACCCAAGGGGATTGCTGAACACTGAAGCTTTCTTT | CASNPRGLLNTEAFF
TRBJ2-7 | many | TRBV4-3 | TRBD2 | TGCGCCAGCAGCCACTCACCGGCTCTAGCGGGCTTCGACGAGCAGTACTTC | CASSHSPALAGFDEQYF
TRBJ1-1 | many | TRBV2 | NA | TGTGCCAGCAGTGAAGACAGCCAGTACACTGAAGCTTTCTTT | CASSEDSQYTEAFF
TRBJ2-3 | many | TRBV12-3/TRBV12-4 | TRBD2 | TGTGCCAGCAGCTATCGGGGGGGCCTGGATTCGGATACGCAGTATTTT | CASSYRGGLDSDTQYF
TRBJ2-5 | many | TRBV4-1 | NA | TGCGCCAGCAGCCCTCAACCGGACAGCCAAGAGACCCAGTACTTC | CASSPQPDSQETQYF
TRBJ2-1 | many | TRBV3-1 | NA | TGTGCCAGCAGCCAAGTAGGGGCCGTCGATGAGCAGTTCTTC | CASSQVGAVDEQFF
TRBJ2-2 | many | TRBV6-6 | NA | TGTGCCAGCAGTTACTCGCCAGGAAACACCGGGGAGCTGTTTTTT | CASSYSPGNTGELFF
TRBJ2-1 | many | TRBV11-3 | NA | TGTGCCAGCAGCTTAGATCCCAGGGCAAATGAGCAGTTCTTC | CASSLDPRANEQFF
TRBJ2-3 | many | TRBV27 | TRBD2 | TGTGCCAGCAGTGGACTAGCGGGGGCAACAGATACGCAGTATTTT | CASSGLAGATDTQYF
TRBJ1-5 | many | TRBV12-3/TRBV12-4 | NA | TGTGCCAGCAGTTTTGGCGCAGGCGGCCCCCAGCATTTT | CASSFGAGGPQHF
TRBJ2-7 | NA | TRBV20-1 | TRBD1 | TGCAGTGCTAGCGAGGGGGCGCTTGACACCTACGAGCAGTACTTC | CSASEGALDTYEQYF
TRBJ1-1 | few | TRBV18 | NA | TGTGCCAGCTCACCACTACAGACAGCAGGCATGAACACTGAAGCTTTCTTT | CASSPLQTAGMNTEAFF
TRBJ2-7 | many | TRBV20-1 | TRBD2 | TGCAGTGCTAGATGGTCCCTAGCGGGGTCCTACGAGCAGTACTTC | CSARWSLAGSYEQYF
TRBJ1-6 | many | TRBV20-1 | NA | TGCAGTGCTCTTGGGGTAAATTCTGGCAATTCACCCCTCCACTTT | CSALGVNSGNSPLHF
TRBJ2-1 | few | TRBV10-3 | TRBD2 | TGTGCCATCAGTCTATTTGCGGGAGGGTCCGCCGAGCAGTTCTTC | CAISLFAGGSAEQFF
TRBJ1-1 | many | TRBV24-1 | TRBD1 | TGTGCCACCAGCAAGGGGGCGGACACTGAAGCTTTCTTT | CATSKGADTEAFF
TRBJ2-5 | many | TRBV5-1 | NA | TGCGCCAGCAGCTTCGAGGGGGGCCCCCCCGAGACCCAGTACTTC | CASSFEGGPPETQYF